This TCR beta chain was documented in a study of Graves' ophthalmopathy and Graves' hyperthyroidism. Enrollment excluded any patients with other autoimmune diseases, uncontrolled infections, pregnancy or lactation. The study amplified TCR beta CDR3 regions using RNA transcripts. Following a first-round RT-PCR that used HTBI primers, a second-round multiplex PCR was carried out. TCRdb re-called the multiplex PCR reads through MiXCR, storing one row per CDR3 protein. The sample consists of under 250,000 distinct CDR3 sequences, less than 30% of them appearing once. Study observations and caveats: With about 88% sensitivity and approximately 80% specificity, a 13-signature model separated ophthalmopathy from stable hyperthyroidism.

The sample holds many counts of this clonotype. Its specificity is not known. This receptor was identified in a man aged 50 to 59 with Graves' ophthalmopathy. Specimen: peripheral blood.

CDR3 sequence reads: CASSLVAGGAGELFF. The CDR3 DNA reads as TGCGCCAGCAGCTTGGTGGCCGGAGGGGCCGGGGAGCTGTTTTTT. This chain joins TRBV5-1 and TRBJ2-2; D might be TRBD2 (6 bases). This CDR3 comprises 15 residues. CDR1 and CDR2 (germline): SGHRS, YFSETQ. V lost 0 bases and J 6 bases, leaving 12 bases between the germline ends.